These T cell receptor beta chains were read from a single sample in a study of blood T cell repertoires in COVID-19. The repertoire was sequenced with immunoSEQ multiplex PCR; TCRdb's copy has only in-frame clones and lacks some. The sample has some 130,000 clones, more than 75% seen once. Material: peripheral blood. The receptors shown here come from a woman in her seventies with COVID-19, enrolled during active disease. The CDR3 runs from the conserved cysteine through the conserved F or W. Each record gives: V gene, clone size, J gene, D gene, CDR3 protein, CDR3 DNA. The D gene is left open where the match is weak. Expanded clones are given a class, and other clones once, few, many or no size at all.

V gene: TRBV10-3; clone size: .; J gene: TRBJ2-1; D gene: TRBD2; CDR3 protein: CAISASSSGGAGEQFF; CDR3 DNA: TGTGCCATCAGTGCAAGTTCTAGCGGGGGGGCCGGTGAGCAGTTCTTC
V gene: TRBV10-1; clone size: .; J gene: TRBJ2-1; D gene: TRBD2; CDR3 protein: CASSETPGGLFNEQFF; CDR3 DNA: TGCGCCAGCAGTGAGACCCCGGGGGGGCTCTTCAATGAGCAGTTCTTC
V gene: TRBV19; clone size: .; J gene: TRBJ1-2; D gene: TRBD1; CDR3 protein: CASTRDRGGAGYTF; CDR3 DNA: TGTGCCAGTACCCGGGACAGGGGCGGCGCTGGCTACACCTTC
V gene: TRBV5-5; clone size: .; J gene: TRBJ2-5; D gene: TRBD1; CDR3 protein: CASSGGQIQETQYF; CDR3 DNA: TGTGCCAGCAGCGGGGGACAGATCCAAGAGACCCAGTACTTC
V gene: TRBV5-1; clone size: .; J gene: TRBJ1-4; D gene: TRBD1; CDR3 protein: CASSSGTGKEKLFF; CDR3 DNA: TGCGCCAGCAGCTCCGGGACAGGGAAGGAAAAACTGTTTTTT
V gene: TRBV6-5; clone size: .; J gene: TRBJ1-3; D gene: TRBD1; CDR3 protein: CASSYLDRPGNTIYF; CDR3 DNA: TGTGCCAGCAGTTATCTGGACAGGCCTGGAAACACCATATATTTT
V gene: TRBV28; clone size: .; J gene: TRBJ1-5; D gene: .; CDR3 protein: CASSSRRGFGNQPQHF; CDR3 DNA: TGTGCCAGCAGTTCGAGGAGGGGATTTGGCAATCAGCCCCAGCATTTT
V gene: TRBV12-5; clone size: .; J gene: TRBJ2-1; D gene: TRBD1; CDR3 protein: CASGLGTGGEQFF; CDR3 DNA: TGTGCTAGTGGTTTGGGGACAGGGGGTGAGCAGTTCTTC
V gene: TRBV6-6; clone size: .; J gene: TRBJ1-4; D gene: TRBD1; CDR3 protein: CASTTGVNNEKLFF; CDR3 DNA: TGTGCCAGCACTACAGGGGTAAATAATGAAAAACTGTTTTTT
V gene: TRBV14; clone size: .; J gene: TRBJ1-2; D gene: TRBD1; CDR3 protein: CASSAAGTGISPGGYTF; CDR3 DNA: TGTGCCAGCAGCGCAGCTGGGACAGGGATCTCTCCCGGAGGCTACACCTTC
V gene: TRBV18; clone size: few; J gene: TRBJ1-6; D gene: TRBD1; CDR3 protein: CASSQDRVLFSSYNSPLHF; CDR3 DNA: TGTGCCAGCTCACAAGACAGGGTACTTTTCAGCTCCTATAATTCACCCCTCCACTTT
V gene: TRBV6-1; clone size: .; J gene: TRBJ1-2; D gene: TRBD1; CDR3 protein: CASSEEGTGYYGYTF; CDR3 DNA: TGTGCCAGCAGTGAAGAAGGGACAGGGTACTATGGCTACACCTTC
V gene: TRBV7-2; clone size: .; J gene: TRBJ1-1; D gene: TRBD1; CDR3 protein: CASSRDRGLTEAFF; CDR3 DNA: TGTGCCAGCAGCCGGGACAGGGGGCTCACTGAAGCTTTCTTT
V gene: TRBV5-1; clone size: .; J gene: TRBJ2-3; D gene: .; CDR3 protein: CASSLGGTDTQYF; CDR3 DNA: TGCGCCAGCAGCTTGGGCGGCACAGATACGCAGTATTTT
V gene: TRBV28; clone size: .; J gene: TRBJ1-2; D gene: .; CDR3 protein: CASSLLVRHGYTF; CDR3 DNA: TGTGCCAGCAGTTTATTGGTGAGACACGGCTACACCTTC
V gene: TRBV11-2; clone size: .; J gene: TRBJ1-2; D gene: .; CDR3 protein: CASSLEGGIYGYTF; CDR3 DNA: TGTGCCAGCAGCTTAGAAGGGGGAATCTATGGCTACACCTTC
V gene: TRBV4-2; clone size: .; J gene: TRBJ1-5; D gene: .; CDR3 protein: CASSQDLGGTGNQPQHF; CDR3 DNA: TGTGCCAGCAGCCAAGATTTAGGAGGGACGGGCAATCAGCCCCAGCATTTT
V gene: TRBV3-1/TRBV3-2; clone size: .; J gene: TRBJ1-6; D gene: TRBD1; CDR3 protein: CASSQMGTGNSPLHF; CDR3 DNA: TGTGCCAGCAGCCAAATGGGGACAGGGAATTCACCCCTCCACTTT
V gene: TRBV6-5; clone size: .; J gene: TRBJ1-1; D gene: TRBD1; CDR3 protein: CASSYWGQKNTEAFF; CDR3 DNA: TGTGCCAGCAGTTACTGGGGACAGAAAAACACTGAAGCTTTCTTT
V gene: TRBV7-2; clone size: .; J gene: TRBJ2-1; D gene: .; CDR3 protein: CASSPGWGPSSYNEQFF; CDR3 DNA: TGTGCCAGCAGCCCTGGTTGGGGGCCCAGCTCCTACAATGAGCAGTTCTTC
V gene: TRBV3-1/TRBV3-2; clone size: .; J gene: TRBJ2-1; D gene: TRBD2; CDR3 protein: CASSQHGSGGDEQFF; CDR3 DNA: TGTGCCAGCAGCCAACATGGTAGCGGGGGGGATGAGCAGTTCTTC
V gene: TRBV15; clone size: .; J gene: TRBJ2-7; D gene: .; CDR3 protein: CATSSRGLGYEQYF; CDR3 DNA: TGTGCCACCAGCTCCAGGGGTCTGGGCTACGAGCAGTACTTC
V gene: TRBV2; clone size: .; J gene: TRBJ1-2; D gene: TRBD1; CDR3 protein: CASRQGAPGGYTF; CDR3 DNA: TGTGCCAGCAGACAGGGGGCGCCCGGCGGCTACACCTTC
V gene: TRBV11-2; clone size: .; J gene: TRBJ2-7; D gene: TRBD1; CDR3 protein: CASSLRTGSYEQYF; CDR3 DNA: TGTGCCAGCAGCTTGAGGACAGGGTCATACGAGCAGTACTTC
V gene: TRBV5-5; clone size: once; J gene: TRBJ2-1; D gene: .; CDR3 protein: CASSLAGCNEQFF; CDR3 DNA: TGTGCCAGCAGCTTGGCGGGTTGCAATGAGCAGTTCTTC
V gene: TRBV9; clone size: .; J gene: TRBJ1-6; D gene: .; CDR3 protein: CASSPKGAGPSPLHF; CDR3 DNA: TGTGCCAGCAGCCCTAAAGGGGCTGGGCCTTCACCCCTCCACTTT
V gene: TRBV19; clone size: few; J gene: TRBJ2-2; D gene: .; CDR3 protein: CASSIGQGNTGELFF; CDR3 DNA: TGTGCCAGTAGTATAGGGCAGGGGAACACCGGGGAGCTGTTTTTT
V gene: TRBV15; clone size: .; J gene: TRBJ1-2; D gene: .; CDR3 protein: CATSVGLPLRGGYTF; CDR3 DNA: TGTGCCACCAGCGTAGGACTCCCCCTCAGAGGTGGCTACACCTTC
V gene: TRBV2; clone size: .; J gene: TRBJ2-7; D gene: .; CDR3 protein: CASSYRPYEQYF; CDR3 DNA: TGTGCCAGCAGCTACAGACCCTACGAGCAGTACTTC
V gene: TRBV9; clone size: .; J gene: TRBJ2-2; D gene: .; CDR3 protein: CASSVEQGGELFF; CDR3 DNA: TGTGCCAGCAGCGTAGAGCAGGGTGGGGAGCTGTTTTTT
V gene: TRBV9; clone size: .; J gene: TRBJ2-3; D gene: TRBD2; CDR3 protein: CASSSRLADTQYF; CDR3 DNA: TGTGCCAGCAGCTCCAGACTAGCGGATACGCAGTATTTT
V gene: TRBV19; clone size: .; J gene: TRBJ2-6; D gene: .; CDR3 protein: CASSIVPGSGANVLTF; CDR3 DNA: TGTGCCAGTAGTATAGTGCCGGGCTCTGGGGCCAACGTCCTGACTTTC
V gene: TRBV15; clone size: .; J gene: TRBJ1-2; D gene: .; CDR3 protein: CATSRDLQGYYGYTF; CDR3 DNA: TGTGCCACCAGCAGAGATCTACAGGGATACTATGGCTACACCTTC
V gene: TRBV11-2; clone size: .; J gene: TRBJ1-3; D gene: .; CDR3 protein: CASSLDSFGNTIYF; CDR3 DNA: TGTGCCAGCAGCCTGGACAGTTTTGGAAACACCATATATTTT
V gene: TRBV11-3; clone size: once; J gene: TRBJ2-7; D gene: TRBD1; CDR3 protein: CASSLDGTGFYEQYF; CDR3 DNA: TGTGCCAGCAGCTTAGATGGGACAGGGTTTTACGAGCAGTACTTC
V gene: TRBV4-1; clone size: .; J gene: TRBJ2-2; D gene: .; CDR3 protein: CASSQTNTGELFF; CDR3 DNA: TGCGCCAGCAGCCAAACTAACACCGGGGAGCTGTTTTTT
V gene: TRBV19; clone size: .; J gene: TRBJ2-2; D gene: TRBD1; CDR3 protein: CATRDRKNTGELFF; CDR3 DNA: TGTGCCACCCGGGACAGGAAGAACACCGGGGAGCTGTTTTTT
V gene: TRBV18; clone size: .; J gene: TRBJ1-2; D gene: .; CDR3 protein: CASSETGPPTNSGYTF; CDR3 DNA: TGTGCCAGCTCCGAGACAGGTCCCCCTACTAACTCTGGCTACACCTTC
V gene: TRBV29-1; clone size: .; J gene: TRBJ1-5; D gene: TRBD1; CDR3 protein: CSVAGGLNQPQHF; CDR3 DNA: TGCAGCGTTGCAGGGGGCTTAAATCAGCCCCAGCATTTT